A single sample is the source of the 21 T cell receptor beta chains below, sequenced in a study of cytomegalovirus exposure and HLA in healthy donors. The PCR made use of 60 Vbeta and 13 Jbeta primers. Method: immunoSEQ multiplex PCR; TCRdb's copy keeps in-frame clones and lacks some. The sample shows roughly 150,000 clones, approximately 80% of them seen only once. The specimen was PBMCs. The origin of the receptors is a male donor in good health and CMV-seronegative.

The chain employs TRBV6-5 and TRBJ1-1; 8 bases agree with TRBD1. The V gene end was trimmed by 5 bases and the J gene end by 4 bases; junction bases not matched to a gene: 9. Germline V gene lookup returns CDR1 MNHEY and CDR2 SVGAGI. This CDR3 is built from 15 residues. Here the CDR3 reads CASSHRGFGVTEAFF. DNA for the CDR3: TGTGCCAGCAGTCACAGGGGGTTTGGGGTCACTGAAGCTTTCTTT.

V is TRBV14 and J is TRBJ2-7, with D perhaps TRBD2 (5 bases). This CDR3 is 14 amino acids long. V gave up 0 bases and J gave up 6 bases, with 12 bases separating them. Germline V gene data show CDR1 as SGHDN and CDR2 as FVKESK. Written as DNA, the CDR3 is TGTGCCAGCAGCCAAGACCGGGGTCCCGCCGAGCAGTACTTC. Its translation is CASSQDRGPAEQYF.

The chain carries TRBV11-1 and TRBJ2-3; 7 bases map to TRBD2. The CDR3 spans 17 residues. Germline lookup yields CDR1 SGHAT and CDR2 FQDESV (reference sequence). The ends lost 4 bases at V and 4 bases at J; junction bases unmatched: 14. CDR3 nucleotide sequence: TGTGCCAGCAGCTCCCCCCAGCTAGCGGAGGTTCCAGATACGCAGTATTTT. The encoded protein is CASSSPQLAEVPDTQYF.

V gene TRBV6-5 combines with J gene TRBJ1-5; the D is unclear. Trimming shortened V by 3 bases and J by 7 bases, and 13 bases separated the two germline ends. This CDR3 spans 14 amino acids. Germline V lookup: CDR1 MNHEY, CDR2 SVGAGI. The DNA for the CDR3 is TGTGCCAGCAGTTATACGCGCGGCGGACAGCCCCAGCATTTT. Protein: CASSYTRGGQPQHF.

The V gene is TRBV4-2, the J gene TRBJ2-3; TRBD2 matches 9 bases. Trimming removed 6 bases from V and 3 bases from J; junction bases left unmatched: 7. Germline-derived CDR1 and CDR2 are LGHNA and YNFKEQ. The length of the CDR3 is 15 residues. For the CDR3, the DNA is TGTGCCAGCAGACGTAGCGGGAGTAGAACAGATACGCAGTATTTT. It yields the protein CASRRSGSRTDTQYF.

V gene TRBV19 combines with J gene TRBJ2-5, with D perhaps matching TRBD2 (7 bases). The CDR3 extends over 15 amino acids. Germline values: CDR1 LNHDA, CDR2 SQIVND (reference sequence). The ends were cut back, 7 bases at V and 4 bases at J, with 19 bases in the middle. The CDR3 here is CASTNGGGAGETQYF. The DNA of the CDR3 is TGTGCCAGTACCAATGGAGGGGGGGCTGGAGAGACCCAGTACTTC.

The chain uses TRBV27 and TRBJ1-1; 11 bases are shared with TRBD1. The CDR3 has 19 residues. The V gene's germline CDR1 is MNHEY and CDR2 SMNVEV (reference sequence). Unmatched junction bases numbered 17, after V lost 4 bases and J lost 4 bases. The CDR3 is CASSSTPGQGANSRTEAFF. The CDR3 coding sequence is TGTGCCAGCAGTTCCACCCCCGGACAGGGGGCTAATAGTCGCACTGAAGCTTTCTTT.

The chain couples TRBV7-2 to TRBJ1-3; D unresolved. The CDR3 runs to 16 residues. Germline V gene sequence: CDR1 SGHTA, CDR2 FQGNSA. Trimming cost V 5 bases and J 0 bases, with 14 bases left between them. CDR3 in DNA: TGTGCCAGCAGCCCTACAGAGTATACCTCTGGAAACACCATATATTTT. As protein: CASSPTEYTSGNTIYF.

V and J are TRBV2 and TRBJ2-7, with 7 bases that match TRBD1. This CDR3 has 16 amino acids. V dropped 7 bases and J dropped 0; count of bases not matched to a gene: 12. Germline loops: CDR1 SNHLY, CDR2 FYNNEI. The CDR3 nucleotides read TGTGCCAGCACCCTAAATCCGGACAGGAGCTCCTACGAGCAGTACTTC. Its translation is CASTLNPDRSSYEQYF.

The CDR3 is CASRPGTGGSQPQHF. In DNA form, the CDR3 reads TGCGCCAGCAGACCCGGGACAGGGGGAAGTCAGCCCCAGCATTTT. The chain has TRBV5-1 and TRBJ1-5; 11 bases align to TRBD1. The CDR3 spans 15 residues. The V gene's germline CDR1 is SGHRS and CDR2 YFSETQ. Trimming took 5 bases from V and 6 from J; bases not matched to a gene: 7.

The J gene is TRBJ2-7, the V gene TRBV5-4; TRBD1 agrees at 9 bases. The germline CDR1 and CDR2 sequences are SGHNT and YYREEE (reference sequence). This CDR3 is built from 14 residues. Trimming cost V 2 bases and J 2 bases; bases outside gene matches: 2. CDR3 amino acids: CASSFGDRAYEQYF. CDR3 DNA: TGTGCCAGCAGCTTCGGGGACAGGGCCTACGAGCAGTACTTC.

V is TRBV6-1 and J is TRBJ2-7; D is perhaps TRBD2 (7 bases). The CDR3 is made up of 14 amino acids. V dropped 6 bases and J dropped 3 bases, with 15 bases sitting between them. In germline, CDR1 is MNHNS, CDR2 SASEGT. The CDR3 DNA follows: TGTGCCAGCAGGGGGGGGGCGGGGGACTACGAGCAGTACTTC. Amino acid sequence: CASRGGAGDYEQYF.

This clone was detected only once. V usage is TRBV28 and J usage is TRBJ2-1; tentative D call: TRBD2 (5 bases). The CDR3 is 16 amino acids. The germline V gene has CDR1 MDHEN and CDR2 SYDVKM. Trimming pared 6 bases from V and 4 bases from J, leaving 19 bases between. CDR3 residues: CASSLLGAEGYNEQFF. CDR3 nucleotides: TGTGCCAGCAGCCTGCTGGGAGCGGAAGGGTACAATGAGCAGTTCTTC.

V gene TRBV7-2 combines with J gene TRBJ1-2; D is perhaps TRBD1 (6 bases). CDR1 is SGHTA and CDR2 is FQGNSA in the germline V gene. Trimming removed 7 bases at V and 7 bases at J, with 16 bases between. The length of the CDR3 is 13 residues. The CDR3 loop reads CASTPRQGSGYTF. The CDR3 DNA reads TGTGCCAGCACCCCCCGCCAGGGGTCTGGCTACACCTTC. Looking up the rest from reference TRBV7-2 and TRBJ1-2 gives the full variable domain: GAGVSQSPSNKVTEKGKDVELRCDPISGHTALYWYRQSLGQGLEFLIYFQGNSAPDKSGLPSDRFSAERTGGSVSTLTIQRTQQEDSAVYLCASTPRQGSGYTFGSGTRLTVV.

The genes are TRBV29-1 and TRBJ2-1, with 7 bases identical to TRBD2. CDR3 size: 16 residues. After removal of 1 base from V and 1 base from J, the junction contained 7 bases not matched to a gene. Germline V gives CDR1 SQVTM, CDR2 ANQGSEA. CDR3 DNA sequence: TGCAGCGTTGAAGGCGTGGGGGGGAATTCCTACAATGAGCAGTTCTTC. Residues: CSVEGVGGNSYNEQFF.

The chain employs TRBV9 and TRBJ2-1; 11 nucleotides match TRBD2. Germline-derived CDR1 and CDR2 are SGDLS and YYNGEE. V dropped 3 bases and J dropped 4; count of bases not matched to a gene: 6. The length of the CDR3 is 16 residues. CDR3 bases: TGTGCCAGCAGCGCCTCGACTAGCGGGACTTACAATGAGCAGTTCTTC. The encoded protein is CASSASTSGTYNEQFF. Filled out from reference TRBV9 and TRBJ2-1, the complete variable domain reads DSGVTQTPKHLITATGQRVTLRCSPRSGDLSVYWYQQSLDQGLQFLIQYYNGEERAKGNILERFSAQQFPDLHSELNLSSLELGDSALYFCASSASTSGTYNEQFFGPGTRLTVL.

The chain has TRBV28 and TRBJ1-3, with TRBD1 as a possible D gene (5 bases). Trimming pared 1 base from V and 2 bases from J, leaving 12 bases between. CDR3 length: 16 residues. Germline CDR1 reads MDHEN; CDR2 reads SYDVKM. The chain's CDR3 is CASSLFAGTPGNTIYF. The CDR3 DNA reads TGTGCCAGCAGTTTATTTGCCGGGACTCCTGGAAACACCATATATTTT.

The V gene is TRBV5-1, the J gene TRBJ1-1; D is undetermined. V lost 7 bases and J lost 1, with 5 bases in between. This CDR3 is built from 11 residues. The germline CDR1 and CDR2 sequences are SGHRS and YFSETQ. The CDR3, as DNA: TGCGCCAGCCGAGGGAACACTGAAGCTTTCTTT. This codes for CASRGNTEAFF.

The chain carries TRBV7-9 and TRBJ2-5; D is ambiguous. The J call may be mistaken, given a closer DNA end match to TRBJ2-7. The germline gives CDR1 SEHNR, CDR2 FQNEAQ (reference sequence). The CDR3 has 15 amino acids. CDR3 in DNA: TGTGCCAGCAGCCCTCGGGTGGTAAGCTCCTACGAGCAGTACTTC. Its translation is CASSPRVVSSYEQYF.

V usage is TRBV27 and J usage is TRBJ1-1, with 8 nucleotides matching TRBD1. CDR3 size: 14 residues. The germline gives CDR1 MNHEY, CDR2 SMNVEV (reference sequence). The junction had 8 bases not matched to a gene; V was cut back by 10 bases and J by 1 base. CDR3 amino acids: CATRRGQANTEAFF. The CDR3 nucleotides are TGTGCCACCAGGAGGGGACAGGCGAACACTGAAGCTTTCTTT.

This chain connects TRBV7-9 to TRBJ1-5; 8 positions match TRBD1. V lost 1 base to trimming and J lost 5 bases; unmatched junction nucleotides: 1. The CDR3 contains 14 residues. Germline CDR1 is SEHNR and CDR2 is FQNEAQ (reference sequence). The CDR3 nucleotides read TGTGCCAGCAGCTTAGGCAGGGGGCATCAGCCCCAGCATTTT. This encodes CASSLGRGHQPQHF.